The 25 T cell receptor beta chains presented below share a single source sample, sequenced in a study of blood T cell repertoires in COVID-19. TCRdb's copy holds only in-frame clones and misses some; the assay was immunoSEQ multiplex PCR. The sample includes roughly 77,000 clones, 75% to 85% seen only once; the top ten take around 4.8%. The sample taken for sequencing was peripheral blood. The origin of the receptors is a woman in her sixties or seventies with acute or convalescent COVID-19.

A single count supports this clone. V gene TRBV6-2 or TRBV6-3 combines with J gene TRBJ1-1; D is perhaps TRBD1 (5 bases). Germline CDR1 reads MNHEY; CDR2 reads SVGEGT. V lost 0 bases, J lost 0 bases, and 17 bases lay in between. This CDR3 region has 18 residues. The CDR3 coding sequence is TGTGCCAGCAGTTACTCGGGGAGGGGCGTCAGAATGAACACTGAAGCTTTCTTT. This sequence encodes CASSYSGRGVRMNTEAFF.

The J gene is TRBJ2-7, the V gene TRBV27, with D hard to call. Germline V gives CDR1 MNHEY, CDR2 SMNVEV (reference sequence). Trimming pared 2 bases from V and 3 bases from J, leaving 17 bases between. CDR3 length equals 16 residues. CDR3 residues: CASSLRSQVSFYEQYF. The CDR3 DNA follows: TGTGCCAGCAGTTTACGGTCTCAGGTATCATTCTACGAGCAGTACTTC.

V usage is TRBV4-2 and J usage is TRBJ1-1; the D gene is possibly TRBD1 (6 bases). V was cut by 3 bases and J by 3 bases, with 17 bases left in between. Germline-derived CDR1 and CDR2 are LGHNA and YNFKEQ. The CDR3 has 16 residues. This CDR3 is CASSHAGTRRDTEAFF. The CDR3 DNA sequence: TGTGCCAGCAGCCACGCCGGGACACGTCGTGACACTGAAGCTTTCTTT.

V and J are TRBV6-5 and TRBJ2-7; 8 nucleotides align to TRBD2. Trimming took 6 bases from V and 0 from J; bases not matched to a gene: 7. Germline CDR1 MNHEY, CDR2 SVGAGI. CDR3 size: 15 residues. The CDR3, as DNA: TGTGCCAGCAGCCTCGAGCGGGGGAGCTCCTACGAGCAGTACTTC. This sequence encodes CASSLERGSSYEQYF.

The chain couples TRBV6-2 or TRBV6-3 to TRBJ2-5; no firm D call. Trimming took 3 bases from V and 5 from J, leaving 16 bases between them. Germline CDR1 reads MNHEY; CDR2 reads SVGEGT. This CDR3 spans 15 amino acids. CDR3: CASSYRRSPRETQYF. The CDR3 region has the DNA TGTGCCAGCAGTTATCGCCGGAGCCCCCGGGAGACCCAGTACTTC.

This chain uses TRBV19 with TRBJ2-1; 8 bases fit TRBD2. Germline lookup yields CDR1 LNHDA and CDR2 SQIVND (reference sequence). This CDR3 is built from 14 residues. J gave up 7 bases and V 3 bases, and 5 bases lay outside the gene matches. CDR3 sequence reads: CASSIGGALNEQFF. As DNA, the CDR3 is TGTGCCAGTAGTATCGGGGGGGCCCTTAATGAGCAGTTCTTC.

The rearrangement joins TRBV15 to TRBJ2-3; TRBD2 aligns across 14 bases. There are 21 residues in the CDR3. V shed 2 bases, J shed 0 bases, and the junction held 13 bases outside the gene matches. Per germline, CDR1 LNHNV and CDR2 YYDKDF (reference sequence). CDR3 DNA sequence: TGTGCCACCAGCAGATATCTGTCCGGGACTAGCGGGGGAACTAGCACAGATACGCAGTATTTT. This encodes CATSRYLSGTSGGTSTDTQYF.

This clone was seen once. This rearrangement joins TRBV5-4 to TRBJ2-1, with 14 bases fitting TRBD2. Losses at the gene ends were 3 bases for V and 7 bases for J; bases not matched to a gene: 9. The CDR3 is 17 residues long. CDR1 and CDR2 from the germline V gene are SGHNT and YYREEE (reference sequence). Here the CDR3 reads CASSSRLAGGLRNEQFF. The CDR3 nucleotides are TGTGCCAGCAGCTCCCGACTAGCGGGGGGGCTGAGGAATGAGCAGTTCTTC. Variable domain in full (rest from reference TRBV5-4 and TRBJ2-1): ETGVTQSPTHLIKTRGQQVTLRCSSQSGHNTVSWYQQALGQGPQFIFQYYREEENGRGNFPPRFSGLQFPNYSSELNVNALELDDSALYLCASSSRLAGGLRNEQFFGPGTRLTVL.

The chain combines TRBV21-1 with TRBJ1-1; the table gives TRBD1 as D, unverified against the DNA. TRBV21-1 is given as a pseudogene. This CDR3 has 17 amino acids. DNA of the CDR3: TGTGCCAGCAGCAAGTTCCATTACAGGGCGGGGAACACTGAAGCTTTCTTT. Translated, it gives CASSKFHYRAGNTEAFF.

The chain is built from TRBV2 and TRBJ2-3; 9 nucleotides agree with TRBD2. CDR1 is SNHLY and CDR2 is FYNNEI in the germline V gene. The CDR3 contains 14 residues. V dropped 4 bases and J dropped 1; count of bases not matched to a gene: 0. CDR3 sequence reads: CASSGLAGTDTQYF. The DNA for the CDR3 is TGTGCCAGCAGTGGACTAGCGGGCACAGATACGCAGTATTTT.

The chain has TRBV11-2 and TRBJ2-1; 11 positions agree with TRBD2. V lost 5 bases and J lost 6; bases outside the gene matches: 3. Germline lookup yields CDR1 SGHAT and CDR2 FQNNGV. This CDR3 is built from 14 residues. CDR3 bases: TGTGCCAGCAGCCCTAGCGGGGGGCCCAATGAGCAGTTCTTC. Translation: CASSPSGGPNEQFF.

The rearrangement uses TRBV15 and TRBJ2-1; tentative D call: TRBD1 (6 bases). This CDR3 region has 13 residues. The germline CDR1 and CDR2 sequences are LNHNV and YYDKDF (reference sequence). V was pared by 5 bases and J by 9 bases, with 14 bases between. CDR3 in amino acids: CATSELRGTEQFF. In DNA, the CDR3 is TGTGCCACCAGCGAGCTCAGGGGAACTGAGCAGTTCTTC.

The DNA of the CDR3 is TGTGCCAGTCGTAGCGGGGGGCCTCCTAGCACAGATACGCAGTATTTT. As protein: CASRSGGPPSTDTQYF. The chain joins TRBV19 to TRBJ2-3; TRBD2 matches at 10 bases. The V and J ends lost 8 bases and 0 bases, in that order; junction bases with no gene match: 8. The CDR3 contains 16 residues. Per the germline V gene, CDR1 is LNHDA and CDR2 is SQIVND (reference sequence).

The chain has TRBV19 and TRBJ1-2; 9 bases are a match to TRBD1. V lost 3 bases and J lost 10; bases outside the gene matches: 9. There are 14 residues in the CDR3. Germline-derived CDR1 and CDR2 are LNHDA and SQIVND (reference sequence). This CDR3 is CASSITGTGPFYTF. The CDR3 DNA sequence: TGTGCCAGTAGTATTACCGGGACAGGGCCTTTCTACACCTTC.

The chain recombines TRBV14 with TRBJ1-4; D unclear. The germline gives CDR1 SGHDN, CDR2 FVKESK. The CDR3 is 13 amino acids. Trimming took 0 bases from V and 10 from J, leaving 9 bases between them. The CDR3 DNA reads as TGTGCCAGCAGCCAAGATCGCGGTACAAAACTGTTTTTT. This sequence encodes CASSQDRGTKLFF. Combining the CDR3 with reference TRBV14 and TRBJ1-4 gives the whole variable domain EAGVTQFPSHSVIEKGQTVTLRCDPISGHDNLYWYRRVMGKEIKFLLHFVKESKQDESGMPNNRFLAERTGGTYSTLKVQPAELEDSGVYFCASSQDRGTKLFFGSGTQLSVL.

This clone was counted a few times. V gene TRBV5-1 combines with J gene TRBJ2-7; 7 bases are a match to TRBD1. V dropped 4 bases and J dropped 0; count of bases not matched to a gene: 4. Germline V gives CDR1 SGHRS, CDR2 YFSETQ. The CDR3 contains 14 residues. Written as DNA, the CDR3 is TGCGCCAGCAGCGGGACAGAAAACTCCTACGAGCAGTACTTC. Protein sequence: CASSGTENSYEQYF.

V usage is TRBV5-4 and J usage is TRBJ2-7; D possibly corresponds to TRBD2 (6 bases). The V gene lost 3 bases and the J gene lost 3 bases, with 13 bases spanning the gap. Germline V gene sequence: CDR1 SGHNT, CDR2 YYREEE (reference sequence). The CDR3 extends over 14 amino acids. The CDR3 is CASSWGVSGYEQYF. CDR3 DNA: TGTGCCAGCAGCTGGGGGGTAAGCGGCTACGAGCAGTACTTC. Full variable domain (missing parts from reference TRBV5-4 and TRBJ2-7): ETGVTQSPTHLIKTRGQQVTLRCSSQSGHNTVSWYQQALGQGPQFIFQYYREEENGRGNFPPRFSGLQFPNYSSELNVNALELDDSALYLCASSWGVSGYEQYFGPGTRLTVT.

The chain uses TRBV29-1 and TRBJ2-1; TRBD2 aligns across 10 bases. The CDR3 is made up of 15 amino acids. With V trimmed by 7 bases and J by 8 bases, 14 bases remained unmatched. Germline V lookup: CDR1 SQVTM, CDR2 ANQGSEA. CDR3 sequence: CSAWGKRGGRYEQFF. The CDR3 coding sequence is TGCAGCGCTTGGGGGAAGCGGGGGGGCCGCTATGAGCAGTTCTTC.

V and J are TRBV7-6 and TRBJ2-2, with 9 bases aligning to TRBD1. The CDR3 contains 16 residues. The germline V gene has CDR1 SGHVS and CDR2 FNYEAQ. V gave up 5 bases and J gave up 7 bases; unmatched junction bases: 11. CDR3 in DNA: TGTGCCAGCAGCCATGCCGGGACAGGGTTGGGCGGGGAGCTGTTTTTT. Amino acid sequence: CASSHAGTGLGGELFF. Supplemented by reference TRBV7-6 and TRBJ2-2, the full variable domain reads GAGVSQSPRYKVTKRGQDVALRCDPISGHVSLYWYRQALGQGPEFLTYFNYEAQQDKSGLPNDRFSAERPEGSISTLTIQRTEQRDSAMYRCASSHAGTGLGGELFFGEGSRLTVL.

V gene TRBV4-3 combines with J gene TRBJ1-3; D possibly corresponds to TRBD1 (6 bases). This CDR3 spans 15 amino acids. The germline V gene encodes CDR1 LGHNA and CDR2 YSLEER. Deletions cut 3 bases from V and 4 bases from J, with 13 bases between. CDR3 DNA: TGCGCCAGCAGCCAGGTCCAGGGGTCAGGAAACACCATATATTTT. This codes for CASSQVQGSGNTIYF.

This clone has more than one count but fewer than ten. The gene calls are TRBV14 and TRBJ2-7; 11 bases are a match to TRBD2. The CDR3 is 13 residues long. The trim removed 6 bases at V and 3 bases at J, leaving 1 base unmatched. Germline values: CDR1 SGHDN, CDR2 FVKESK. Here the CDR3 reads CASRTSGNYEQYF. CDR3 nucleotide sequence: TGTGCCAGCAGGACTAGCGGGAACTACGAGCAGTACTTC.

Only one count was recorded for this clone. V usage is TRBV28 and J usage is TRBJ1-3; D gene ambiguous. The CDR3 is 11 amino acids. Germline CDR1 MDHEN, CDR2 SYDVKM. Between the trimmed V and J ends, which lost 5 bases and 4 bases, there was a span of 3 bases. CDR3 sequence reads: CASSLGNTIYF. The CDR3 DNA reads TGTGCCAGCAGTCTCGGAAACACCATATATTTT.

The chain has TRBV4-1 and TRBJ2-7; D gene uncertain. The length of the CDR3 is 14 residues. Germline V lookup: CDR1 MGHRA, CDR2 YSYEKL. Trimming left V 0 bases short and J 0 bases short, with 6 bases between. CDR3 loop: CASSQEESSYEQYF. The CDR3 nucleotides are TGCGCCAGCAGCCAAGAGGAGAGCTCCTACGAGCAGTACTTC.

The chain combines TRBV5-1 with TRBJ2-7, with 9 positions matching TRBD1. Germline CDR1 SGHRS, CDR2 YFSETQ. CDR3 length: 15 amino acids. After removal of 0 bases from V and 6 bases from J, the junction contained 7 bases not matched to a gene. The DNA of the CDR3 is TGCGCCAGCAGCTTGGCTGGGGACAGGGCTCTCGAGCAGTACTTC. Translating gives CASSLAGDRALEQYF.

The J gene is TRBJ2-5, the V gene TRBV18, with a tentative D call TRBD2 (5 bases). Trimming cost V 2 bases and J 4 bases, with 17 bases left between them. Germline V CDR1 and CDR2: KGHSH, LQKENI. CDR3 length equals 16 residues. CDR3 nucleotide sequence: TGTGCCAGCTCACCATACTTGCCCACGAGCGGAGAGACCCAGTACTTC. The encoded protein is CASSPYLPTSGETQYF.